The 25 T cell receptor beta chains listed next were all sequenced from one sample in a study of blood T cell repertoires in COVID-19. Method: immunoSEQ multiplex PCR; TCRdb's copy keeps in-frame clones and lacks some. This sample has some 490,000 clones; approximately 86% occur once, and the top ten carry under 9.5%. Material for sequencing was PBMCs or T cells enriched from blood (not recorded which). These receptors all come from a woman aged 60-75 years who had recovered from COVID-19.

The chain combines TRBV10-3 with TRBJ2-1; TRBD1 aligns across 10 bases. Germline CDR1 is ENHRY and CDR2 is SYGVKD. V gave up 4 bases and J gave up 7 bases; unmatched junction bases: 10. CDR3 length: 16 amino acids. CDR3 nucleotide sequence: TGTGCCATCAGTGGACAGGGGGCTACGAAAAGGAATGAGCAGTTCTTC. Protein sequence: CAISGQGATKRNEQFF.

J is TRBJ2-2 and V is TRBV11-2; the D gene is possibly TRBD1 (6 bases). Germline V lookup: CDR1 SGHAT, CDR2 FQNNGV. With 5 bases removed from V and 9 bases from J, the gap between germline ends came to 16 bases. CDR3 length: 14 residues. This CDR3 reads CASSTLQGVRELFF. The CDR3 nucleotides are TGTGCCAGCAGCACCCTACAGGGTGTTCGGGAGCTGTTTTTT.

This clone was counted a few times. The gene calls are TRBV4-1 and TRBJ1-3; 8 positions agree with TRBD1. Per germline, CDR1 MGHRA and CDR2 YSYEKL. V lost 0 bases and J lost 4; bases outside the gene matches: 8. The CDR3 is made up of 17 amino acids. CDR3 protein: CASSQDLRRTGGNTIYF. CDR3 DNA: TGCGCCAGCAGCCAAGATCTGAGAAGGACAGGGGGAAACACCATATATTTT.

The chain employs TRBV2 and TRBJ1-4; 8 bases are a match to TRBD1. With V trimmed by 7 bases and J by 8 bases, 12 bases remained unmatched. The germline gives CDR1 SNHLY, CDR2 FYNNEI. The length of the CDR3 is 15 residues. The CDR3 reads CASNPPGGGREKLFF. The CDR3 bases are TGTGCCAGCAACCCCCCAGGGGGCGGAAGAGAAAAACTGTTTTTT.

This chain uses TRBV6-5 with TRBJ2-1; possible D gene TRBD2, 5 bases. CDR3 length equals 15 residues. V shed 7 bases and J shed 1 base, with 14 bases lying between them. Germline lookup yields CDR1 MNHEY and CDR2 SVGAGI. The CDR3 coding sequence is TGTGCCAGCACCCTCCGACTAAGTTCCTACAATGAGCAGTTCTTC. It encodes CASTLRLSSYNEQFF.

The genes are TRBV24-1 and TRBJ2-3; D is perhaps TRBD1 (5 bases). The V end lost 1 base, the J end lost 3 bases, and 10 bases lay between the germline ends. Per germline, CDR1 KGHDR and CDR2 SFDVKD. This CDR3 has 15 residues. This CDR3 is CATSDFGQGTDTQYF. The CDR3 nucleotides read TGTGCCACCAGTGATTTCGGACAAGGAACAGATACGCAGTATTTT.

A few counts support this clone. The rearrangement uses TRBV5-1 and TRBJ1-2; 12 nucleotides match TRBD1. The CDR3 is 17 amino acids. Germline assignment: CDR1 SGHRS and CDR2 YFSETQ. V shed 0 bases, J shed 4 bases, and the junction held 7 bases outside the gene matches. The CDR3 protein is CASSLGGTGGDLYGYTF. In nucleotides, the CDR3 is TGCGCCAGCAGCTTGGGCGGGACAGGGGGCGATCTCTATGGCTACACCTTC.

The rearrangement uses TRBV11-2 and TRBJ2-7; 8 positions match TRBD1. The CDR3 has 15 residues. V was pared by 5 bases and J by 4 bases, with 10 bases of the junction left unmatched. CDR1 SGHAT and CDR2 FQNNGV come from the germline V gene. The CDR3 DNA follows: TGTGCCAGCAGCGCGACAGGGGCGCTCATATACGAGCAGTACTTC. Protein product: CASSATGALIYEQYF.

About this clone itself: Within the sample, other DNA sequences also encode this same CDR3. The chain has TRBV5-1 and TRBJ1-5; D uncertain. V was pared by 0 bases and J by 1 base, with 5 bases between. The germline V gene has CDR1 SGHRS and CDR2 YFSETQ. This CDR3 region has 14 residues. The CDR3 loop reads CASSLGVSNQPQHF. CDR3 coding DNA: TGCGCCAGCAGCTTGGGTGTAAGCAATCAGCCCCAGCATTTT. Together with reference TRBV5-1 and TRBJ1-5, the CDR3 gives the full variable domain: KAGVTQTPRYLIKTRGQQVTLSCSPISGHRSVSWYQQTPGQGLQFLFEYFSETQRNKGNFPGRFSGRQFSNSRSEMNVSTLELGDSALYLCASSLGVSNQPQHFGDGTRLSIL.

V gene TRBV6-1 combines with J gene TRBJ2-7; 8 nucleotides line up with TRBD1. Unmatched junction bases numbered 5, after V lost 0 bases and J lost 4 bases. CDR1 is MNHNS and CDR2 is SASEGT in the germline V gene. The CDR3 is 15 residues long. In DNA form, the CDR3 reads TGTGCCAGCAGTGAAGCGGCCAGGGGGCCGTACGAGCAGTACTTC. Amino acid sequence: CASSEAARGPYEQYF.

This chain links TRBV9 with TRBJ2-2; 7 bases match TRBD1. The CDR3 is made up of 14 amino acids. With V trimmed by 0 bases and J by 7 bases, 3 bases remained unmatched. CDR1 and CDR2 (germline): SGDLS, YYNGEE. CDR3 region: CASSVGQGVGELFF. Written as DNA, the CDR3 is TGTGCCAGCAGCGTAGGACAGGGAGTCGGGGAGCTGTTTTTT.

The chain couples TRBV12-5 to TRBJ1-1, with D perhaps matching TRBD1 (6 bases). This CDR3 region has 19 residues. Trimming pared 7 bases from V and 1 base from J, leaving 28 bases between. In germline, CDR1 is LGHNT, CDR2 FRNRAP. The CDR3 nucleotides are TGTGCTAGTGCCATTTTGCAGCGGGGAGGGGGGCGCGGGAACACTGAAGCTTTCTTT. As protein: CASAILQRGGGRGNTEAFF.

The chain is built from TRBV10-3 and TRBJ2-7, with 12 bases aligning to TRBD1. The junction had 6 bases not matched to a gene; V was cut back by 6 bases and J by 3 bases. Germline values: CDR1 ENHRY, CDR2 SYGVKD. The CDR3 is 15 amino acids. CDR3 nucleotide sequence: TGTGCCATCAGCACCGGGACAGGGGGCGTCTACGAGCAGTACTTC. Translating it yields CAISTGTGGVYEQYF.

The V call is TRBV24-1, the J call TRBJ1-4; no definite D call. This CDR3 is 14 amino acids long. Looked up from germline, CDR1 is KGHDR and CDR2 is SFDVKD. Trimming pared 2 bases from V and 3 bases from J, leaving 6 bases between. The CDR3 nucleotides read TGTGCCACCAGTGATTCCCAGGCTAATGAAAAACTGTTTTTT. This translates into CATSDSQANEKLFF.

The chain employs TRBV2 and TRBJ1-1; 7 positions match TRBD1. Per the germline V gene, CDR1 is SNHLY and CDR2 is FYNNEI. The CDR3 consists of 14 residues. V trimming: 2 bases; J trimming: 4 bases; junction bases outside the gene matches: 4. This CDR3 is CASSEQGGVTEAFF. As DNA, the CDR3 is TGTGCCAGCAGTGAACAGGGGGGCGTCACTGAAGCTTTCTTT.

The chain employs TRBV5-6 and TRBJ2-1; 10 nucleotides align to TRBD2. Looked up from germline, CDR1 is SGHDT and CDR2 is YYEEEE. After removal of 3 bases from V and 5 bases from J, the junction contained 5 bases not matched to a gene. This CDR3 contains 15 residues. The CDR3 DNA sequence: TGTGCCAGCAGCTCCTATAGCGGGGGGAACAATGAGCAGTTCTTC. Encoded protein: CASSSYSGGNNEQFF.

This clone was recorded a few times. The CDR3: CASSMGQELGQFF. The DNA of the CDR3 is TGCGCCAGCAGCATGGGACAGGAATTAGGGCAGTTCTTC. The rearrangement links TRBV5-1 to TRBJ2-1, with TRBD1 matching over 8 bases. This CDR3 is 13 amino acids long. Germline values: CDR1 SGHRS, CDR2 YFSETQ. V trimming: 4 bases; J trimming: 12 bases; junction bases outside the gene matches: 9.

The rearrangement joins TRBV29-1 to TRBJ1-2; tentatively, D is TRBD1 (5 bases). CDR3 length equals 13 residues. With 6 bases removed from V and 7 bases from J, the gap between germline ends came to 18 bases. Germline V CDR1 and CDR2: SQVTM, ANQGSEA. In nucleotides, the CDR3 is TGCAGCGTCCCCAGGGAGGGAAAGGGTGGCTACACCTTC. Its protein product is CSVPREGKGGYTF.

CDR3 amino acids: CAIAGANNSPLHF. As DNA, the CDR3 is TGTGCCATCGCAGGGGCGAACAATTCACCCCTCCACTTT. The chain is built from TRBV10-3 and TRBJ1-6, with TRBD1 as a possible D gene (6 bases). Germline V CDR1 and CDR2: ENHRY, SYGVKD. The CDR3 extends over 13 amino acids. Trimming took 8 bases from V and 7 from J, leaving 12 bases between them.

The chain uses TRBV6-1 and TRBJ1-6; weak D call: TRBD1 (5 bases). Germline CDR1 is MNHNS and CDR2 is SASEGT. V shed 0 bases and J shed 5 bases, with 8 bases lying between them. The CDR3 length is 15 residues. CDR3 loop: CASSEATANNSPLHF. The CDR3 nucleotides are TGTGCCAGCAGTGAAGCGACAGCAAATAATTCACCCCTCCACTTT.

The chain carries TRBV5-1 and TRBJ2-2; D is possibly TRBD1 (5 bases). The CDR3 covers 14 residues. Per germline, CDR1 SGHRS and CDR2 YFSETQ. The germline V and J ends were trimmed by 4 bases and 2 bases, with 9 bases remaining between them. Here the CDR3 DNA reads TGCGCCAGCAGCACCGACAGTAACACCGGGGAGCTGTTTTTT. Translation: CASSTDSNTGELFF.

This rearrangement joins TRBV3-1 (or the pseudogene TRBV3-2) to TRBJ2-2; 9 positions agree with TRBD2. This CDR3 has 14 residues. The V gene end was trimmed by 6 bases and the J gene end by 4 bases; junction bases not matched to a gene: 3. Germline assignment: CDR1 LGHDT and CDR2 YNNKEL (reference sequence). The CDR3 protein is CASRTRGGTGELFF. In nucleotides, the CDR3 is TGTGCCAGCAGGACGCGGGGGGGCACCGGGGAGCTGTTTTTT.

There are a few counts of this clone. V and J are TRBV27 and TRBJ2-3, with 13 bases fitting TRBD2. CDR3 length: 15 amino acids. V trimming: 5 bases; J trimming: 3 bases; junction bases outside the gene matches: 2. Germline values: CDR1 MNHEY, CDR2 SMNVEV (reference sequence). CDR3 in DNA: TGTGCCAGCAGTCGACTAGCGGGGGGAACAGATACGCAGTATTTT. This gives the protein CASSRLAGGTDTQYF.

This chain connects TRBV4-1 to TRBJ1-1; no clear D. Germline V gene lookup returns CDR1 MGHRA and CDR2 YSYEKL. This CDR3 comprises 15 residues. The germline V and J ends were trimmed by 1 base and 3 bases, with 12 bases remaining between them. In DNA, the CDR3 is TGCGCCAGCAGCCAAGGGGAGGCAATCGACACTGAAGCTTTCTTT. Its protein is CASSQGEAIDTEAFF.

J is TRBJ2-7 and V is TRBV6-5, with 13 bases fitting TRBD2. Germline V gene data show CDR1 as MNHEY and CDR2 as SVGAGI. V lost 6 bases, J lost 6 bases, and 5 bases stayed unmatched. The CDR3 covers 14 residues. The CDR3 region is CASRRLAGGFEQYF. CDR3 DNA: TGTGCCAGCAGAAGACTAGCGGGGGGCTTCGAGCAGTACTTC.